The rows below give T cell receptor beta chains drawn from one sample of a study of blood T cell repertoires in COVID-19. Repertoires were generated with immunoSEQ multiplex PCR, while TCRdb's copy carries only in-frame clones and drops some. The table has roughly 380,000 clones, around 87% seen once. Sequencing was carried out using PBMCs or T cells enriched from blood (not recorded which). Receptors were obtained from a man younger than 40 who had recovered from COVID-19. Both conserved end residues are part of each CDR3. Fields, in order: CDR3 DNA, CDR3 protein, clone size, J gene, V gene, D gene. D genes are given only for firm matches. Where a row states a size, it is once, few, many or the class of an expanded clone; other rows omit it.

TGTGCCAGCAGCTCTTCCGCCCTGACAGGGGCGAACACTGAAGCTTTCTTT	CASSSSALTGANTEAFF	-	TRBJ1-1	TRBV7-3	TRBD1
TGTGCCAGCAGCTCACAGGGGGCTAGCTCTGGAAACACCATATATTTT	CASSSQGASSGNTIYF	-	TRBJ1-3	TRBV4-2	TRBD1
TGTGCCAGTAGTAAGTATCCGGGGAGCAATCAGCCCCAGCATTTT	CASSKYPGSNQPQHF	-	TRBJ1-5	TRBV19	-
TGTGCCAGCAGCTTAGTTGGGAGGTACACTGAAGCTTTCTTT	CASSLVGRYTEAFF	-	TRBJ1-1	TRBV7-9	-
TGTGCCAGCAGCCAAGTGGGGGCTGGAGCCGGCTACACCTTC	CASSQVGAGAGYTF	once	TRBJ1-2	TRBV14	-
TGTGCCACCAGCAGCTGGACTAGCGGGGGGACAGATACGCAGTATTTT	CATSSWTSGGTDTQYF	-	TRBJ2-3	TRBV15	TRBD2
TGTGCCAGCAGCTTCCACGTTGCGGGGTTTGAGGCAGATACGCAGTATTTT	CASSFHVAGFEADTQYF	-	TRBJ2-3	TRBV11-2	-
TGTGCCAGCAGTGACAACAGGGCGGGCTATGGCTACACCTTC	CASSDNRAGYGYTF	-	TRBJ1-2	TRBV6-4	-
TGCAGCGTTGGGGCATACAATGAGCAGTTCTTC	CSVGAYNEQFF	-	TRBJ2-1	TRBV29-1	-
TGTGCCAGCAGCGGCAGGACAGGGGTTGCAGCTGGCTACACCTTC	CASSGRTGVAAGYTF	-	TRBJ1-2	TRBV7-2	TRBD1
TGTGCCAGCCGGGGGACAGGGACCGAGCAGCCCCAGCATTTT	CASRGTGTEQPQHF	few	TRBJ1-5	TRBV27	TRBD1
TGCGCCAGCAGCCCGGACTCGTACACTGAAGCTTTCTTT	CASSPDSYTEAFF	-	TRBJ1-1	TRBV5-1	-
TGTGCCAGTAGGAAGGACAGGGGAGTTGGCAATCAGCCCCAGCATTTT	CASRKDRGVGNQPQHF	-	TRBJ1-5	TRBV19	TRBD1
TGTGCCAGCAGCCCTGGGAACAGGGGGCTCTATCAGCCCCAGCATTTT	CASSPGNRGLYQPQHF	-	TRBJ1-5	TRBV28	TRBD1
TGTGCCAGCTCACCATATCTCCCAGGGTCTACCGGAAACACCATATATTTT	CASSPYLPGSTGNTIYF	few	TRBJ1-3	TRBV18	-
TGTGCCAGCCGGTCGGGGCAGGGGGGTTACGAGCAGTACTTC	CASRSGQGGYEQYF	once	TRBJ2-7	TRBV2	-
TGCGCCAGCAGCCAACCGGGGGTCAGGGGCGGGGGTTACACCGGGGAGCTGTTTTTT	CASSQPGVRGGGYTGELFF	-	TRBJ2-2	TRBV4-1	-
TGTGCCAGCAGCCTAGGGGACAGGGGAGGCTATGGCTACACCTTC	CASSLGDRGGYGYTF	-	TRBJ1-2	TRBV7-2	TRBD1
TGCAGCGTCCAACAGGACCGGACCTACGAGCAGTACTTC	CSVQQDRTYEQYF	-	TRBJ2-7	TRBV29-1	-
TGTGCCAGCAGTTCCCTAGGGGACAGGCCCAACACTGAAGCTTTCTTT	CASSSLGDRPNTEAFF	-	TRBJ1-1	TRBV27	TRBD1
TGTGCCAGCAGCTTAAATCTGGCAGGTTCTAATGAAAAACTGTTTTTT	CASSLNLAGSNEKLFF	-	TRBJ1-4	TRBV11-2	-
TGTGCCAGTAGTATAGGAAGACAGAACTATGGCTACACCTTC	CASSIGRQNYGYTF	-	TRBJ1-2	TRBV19	-
TGTGCCAGCAGTGGGGTGGACAGGGCTACCTACGAGCAGTACTTC	CASSGVDRATYEQYF	-	TRBJ2-7	TRBV6-4	TRBD1
TGTGCCAGCAGCTTTGCGGTGGGGCCAGGGGCACACACAGATACGCAGTATTTT	CASSFAVGPGAHTDTQYF	-	TRBJ2-3	TRBV13	-
TGTGCCAGCAGCTCGAAGGACTACTATAGCAATCAGCCCCAGCATTTT	CASSSKDYYSNQPQHF	once	TRBJ1-5	TRBV5-8	-
TGTGCCTGGGCGGGACAGGGGTCTAACTATGGCTACACCTTC	CAWAGQGSNYGYTF	-	TRBJ1-2	TRBV30	TRBD1
TGTGCCAGCTCACCTGGACAGGGTAATCAGCCCCAGCATTTT	CASSPGQGNQPQHF	-	TRBJ1-5	TRBV18	TRBD1
TGTGCCAGCAGTCTACAGGGGCTTAGCAATCAGCCCCAGCATTTT	CASSLQGLSNQPQHF	-	TRBJ1-5	TRBV19	TRBD1
TGTGCCAGCAGCTTAAACCGGGACAGGGGACCCAATGAGCAGTTCTTC	CASSLNRDRGPNEQFF	-	TRBJ2-1	TRBV7-9	TRBD1
TGTGCCAGCAGCCAAGCGGGACACAGCCAGGCAGATACGCAGTATTTT	CASSQAGHSQADTQYF	-	TRBJ2-3	TRBV4-2	-
TGTGCCAGCTCACCACCGCGGGGGAGCATAGATGGAAACACCATATATTTT	CASSPPRGSIDGNTIYF	-	TRBJ1-3	TRBV18	-
TGTGCCAGCAGTTTCCGGGACTATAAACAGCCCCAGCATTTT	CASSFRDYKQPQHF	-	TRBJ1-5	TRBV6-2/TRBV6-3	-
TGTGCCAGCAGCCCGGCGGTTATGAACACTGAAGCTTTCTTT	CASSPAVMNTEAFF	-	TRBJ1-1	TRBV3-1/TRBV3-2	-
TGTGCCAGCAGCCGAACAGGGATCGACGAGACCCAGTACTTC	CASSRTGIDETQYF	-	TRBJ2-5	TRBV6-5	-
TGTGCCAGCAGCGCATCACAGGGGGCTGTCGGTTCACCCCTCCACTTT	CASSASQGAVGSPLHF	-	TRBJ1-6	TRBV9	TRBD1
TGTGCCAGCAGTCCCAGGGGGCGGACTGAAGCTTTCTTT	CASSPRGRTEAFF	-	TRBJ1-1	TRBV12-3/TRBV12-4	TRBD1
TGTGCCATCAGTGTCGACAGGAGCTCCTACGAGCAGTACTTC	CAISVDRSSYEQYF	once	TRBJ2-7	TRBV10-3	-
TGTGCCTGGAGTTCGGGGGGGTACGAGCAGTACTTC	CAWSSGGYEQYF	-	TRBJ2-7	TRBV30	TRBD2
TGTGCCAGCTCACCTGTAGCGGGGGCCCAAGAGACCCAGTACTTC	CASSPVAGAQETQYF	-	TRBJ2-5	TRBV18	TRBD2
TGTGCCAGCAGTTACGACCGAGGGGAGACCCAGTACTTC	CASSYDRGETQYF	-	TRBJ2-5	TRBV6-5	-
TGTGCCGCCGGGGACACCTACACCGGGGAGCTGTTTTTT	CAAGDTYTGELFF	-	TRBJ2-2	TRBV10-3	-
TGTGCCAGTAGTATACAACAGGAGGGCGGCAATCAGCCCCAGCATTTT	CASSIQQEGGNQPQHF	-	TRBJ1-5	TRBV19	-
TGTGCCAGCTCAGAAGGGGCGGGCAATCAGCCCCAGCATTTT	CASSEGAGNQPQHF	-	TRBJ1-5	TRBV18	-
TGTGCCAGCAGCTTGGGGACAGGGGGCAATCAGCCCCAGCATTTT	CASSLGTGGNQPQHF	-	TRBJ1-5	TRBV5-5	TRBD1
TGTGCCAGCAGCCCTGGGACAGTTAATTCACCCCTCCACTTT	CASSPGTVNSPLHF	-	TRBJ1-6	TRBV7-9	TRBD1
TGTGCCACCAGTGATGAGTCACGGGGAGATACGCAGTATTTT	CATSDESRGDTQYF	-	TRBJ2-3	TRBV24-1	-
TGTGCCAGCAGCCCCGGGGAGATGGAGCAGTACTTC	CASSPGEMEQYF	once	TRBJ2-7	TRBV12-3/TRBV12-4	-
TGCGCCAGCAAGGTCGGGGGGACTGCAACTAATGAAAAACTGTTTTTT	CASKVGGTATNEKLFF	-	TRBJ1-4	TRBV5-1	-
TGTGCCAGCAGTCCGACGGGAGGGCAGCCCCAGCATTTT	CASSPTGGQPQHF	few	TRBJ1-5	TRBV6-2/TRBV6-3	-
TGTGCCAGCAGCTTTCCCGGGACAGGGGGCACTGGCTACACCTTC	CASSFPGTGGTGYTF	-	TRBJ1-2	TRBV5-4	TRBD1
TGTGCCAGTAGTATAGGAGCAGGGGGAAATCAGCCCCAGCATTTT	CASSIGAGGNQPQHF	-	TRBJ1-5	TRBV19	TRBD1
TGTGCCAGCAGCCCCTCGGCCAGGCCCCCTGGAAACACCATATATTTT	CASSPSARPPGNTIYF	-	TRBJ1-3	TRBV5-6	-
TGTGCCAGCACCCTCTCCTACGAGCAGTACTTC	CASTLSYEQYF	once	TRBJ2-7	TRBV5-5	-
TGTGCCAGTAGTATTGGGCAGGGCCTCAATCAGCCCCAGCATTTT	CASSIGQGLNQPQHF	-	TRBJ1-5	TRBV19	-
TGTGCCAGCAGCTTAGGGGTCGGACAGAGCTCTGGAAACACCATATATTTT	CASSLGVGQSSGNTIYF	-	TRBJ1-3	TRBV11-2	-
TGTGCCAGCAGTGAATGCAGGGGACGAGCTTTCTTT	CASSECRGRAFF	-	TRBJ1-1	TRBV6-1	-
TGCGCCAGCAGCTGGGACAGGGCCCTCTATGGCTACACCTTC	CASSWDRALYGYTF	-	TRBJ1-2	TRBV5-1	TRBD1
TGTGCCAGTTCCGACAGGGGAAATTCACCCCTCCACTTT	CASSDRGNSPLHF	few	TRBJ1-6	TRBV19	TRBD1
TGCGCCAGCAGCCCTGTGGAGGGATCCTATGGCTACACCTTC	CASSPVEGSYGYTF	-	TRBJ1-2	TRBV5-1	-
TGTGCCAGCAATTTTGGACAGGGCTACGAGCAGTACTTC	CASNFGQGYEQYF	-	TRBJ2-7	TRBV12-3/TRBV12-4	TRBD1